This TCR beta chain was identified in a study of shared clonotypes between healthy human individuals. Study-wide context: Those who served as donors were two women and a few men between the ages of 18 and 49. Study-wide results and caveats: Rarefaction showed that sequencing of sorted subsets was incomplete (despite large depth). The naive CD4 repertoires of a handful of donors were compared, and around 4.9% of clonotypes were shared. Relative to clonotypes present in all four donors, those not shared had lower generation probabilities.

Generated by immunoSEQ multiplex PCR, the TCRdb table keeps only in-frame clones and is missing some. The repertoire holds about 380,000 clones, with around 96% as singletons. Trimming left V 0 bases short and J 4 bases short, with 12 bases between. This CDR3 is built from 15 residues. Germline CDR1 is SEHNR and CDR2 is FQNEAQ (reference sequence). Concerning this clone: Its target is not known.

This sequence was found in a man younger than 40 in good health. Sequences were obtained from memory CD8+ T cells sorted from blood. This sample's subset: CD45RO+ cells pooled with CCR7-negative TemRA cells. This chain uses TRBV7-9 with TRBJ1-1, with D unresolved. The chain's CDR3 is CASSLARGMGTEAFF. The CDR3 DNA sequence: TGTGCCAGCAGCTTAGCGCGCGGGATGGGCACTGAAGCTTTCTTT.